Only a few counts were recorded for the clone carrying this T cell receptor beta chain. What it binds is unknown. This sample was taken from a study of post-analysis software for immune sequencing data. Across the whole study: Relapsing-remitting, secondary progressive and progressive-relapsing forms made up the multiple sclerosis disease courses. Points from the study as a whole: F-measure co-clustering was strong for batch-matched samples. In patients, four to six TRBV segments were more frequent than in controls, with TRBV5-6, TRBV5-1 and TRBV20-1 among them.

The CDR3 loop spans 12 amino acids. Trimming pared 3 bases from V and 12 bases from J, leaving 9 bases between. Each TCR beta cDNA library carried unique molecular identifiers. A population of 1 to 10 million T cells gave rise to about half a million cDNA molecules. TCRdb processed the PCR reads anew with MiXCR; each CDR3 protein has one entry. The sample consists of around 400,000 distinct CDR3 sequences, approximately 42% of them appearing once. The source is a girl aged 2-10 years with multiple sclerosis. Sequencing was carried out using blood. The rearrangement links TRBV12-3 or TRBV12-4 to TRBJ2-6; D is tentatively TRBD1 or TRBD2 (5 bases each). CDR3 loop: CASSFGTGVLTF. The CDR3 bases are TGTGCCAGCAGTTTTGGGACGGGCGTCCTGACTTTC.